The clone carrying this T cell receptor (beta chain) was recorded many times. Its antigen is currently unknown. The data are from a study of response to subunit inactivated influenza vaccine. TCRdb analysed the RT-PCR reads with MiXCR anew, one entry per CDR3 protein. The profile covers around 200,000 distinct CDR3 sequences, with around 9% appearing a single time and approximately 10% taken by the ten largest. Study-wide results and caveats: The authors proposed limited new T cell recruitment per seasonal influenza vaccination.

The CDR3 covers 13 residues. CDR1 and CDR2 from the germline V gene are DFQATT and SNEGSKA (reference sequence). Between the trimmed V and J ends, which lost 3 bases and 5 bases, there was a span of 12 bases. The source material was non-naive T cells sorted from PBMCs, sampled on the day of vaccination. The TCR originated in a man over 45 who received an inactivated influenza vaccine. This rearrangement joins TRBV20-1 to TRBJ2-3; D perhaps matches TRBD1 (6 bases). CDR3 coding DNA: TGCAGTGCTAGGGGGGCAGGGCAAGATACGCAGTATTTT. Its translation is CSARGAGQDTQYF.